This TCR beta chain is drawn from a study of T-cell reconstitution after alpha-beta-depleted transplantation in children. Study conclusions and caveats: In patients about two months after transplant, alpha-beta T cells reportedly arose from several hundred expanded graft clones. From newly produced T cells came most of the T-cell counts and diversity one year after transplant.

Library preparation (for TCRbeta) was performed with unique molecular identifiers. TCRdb reprocessed the PCR reads via MiXCR and lists one record per CDR3 protein. The sample includes hundreds of thousands of distinct CDR3 sequences, 16% of them seen just once. Comments on this clonotype: Its matching antigen is unknown.

The CDR3 spans 15 residues. CDR1 is SGHTA and CDR2 is FQGTGA in the germline V gene. The V segment lost 4 bases and the J segment 6 bases; nucleotides outside the gene matches: 6. Sample: PBMCs, mostly from graft donor cells, taken 360 days after TCRalphabeta/CD19-depleted stem cell transplant. J is TRBJ2-2 and V is TRBV7-3; 9 bases line up with TRBD2. The receptor's source is a male patient aged 2-15 years who had a stem cell transplant for acute lymphoblastic leukemia, so the T cells may come from the graft donor. The CDR3 sequence: CASSSKLAGPGELFF. The CDR3 DNA reads TGTGCCAGCAGCTCAAAACTAGCGGGCCCCGGGGAGCTGTTTTTT.